This TCR beta chain was recovered during a study of blood T cell repertoires in COVID-19. Study-level background: Samples representing acute and convalescent COVID-19 were sourced from the United States, Italy and Spain.

The data were produced by immunoSEQ multiplex PCR, yet TCRdb's version contains in-frame clones alone and is incomplete. The sample consists of 40,000 to 55,000 clones, approximately 85% of them appearing once. J was trimmed by 4 bases and V by 5 bases; bases with no gene match: 9. Germline V gene sequence: CDR1 MNHEY, CDR2 SMNVEV (reference sequence). This CDR3 spans 16 amino acids. The sequencing sample was made of peripheral blood. The V gene is TRBV27, the J gene TRBJ2-7, with TRBD1 matching 12 bases. The TCR comes from a man in his forties or fifties with active COVID-19. CDR3 nucleotides: TGTGCCAGCAGTAGAGGGGGACAGGGGGCAGCGTACGAGCAGTACTTC. It specifies CASSRGGQGAAYEQYF.